The 23 T cell receptor beta chains presented below share a single source sample, sequenced in a study of cytotoxic CD8 clonotypes in ibrutinib-treated CLL listed by TCRdb under 2021. In light of the paper, this sample's time point label describes: roughly 2 years on ibrutinib. Library preparation was by the immunoSEQ multiplex PCR assay. The table was pulled from immuneACCESS by TCRdb, which kept in-frame rearrangements only. Such tables lose some clones; where checked, under half of the loss comes from unresolved V genes, and the rest has no known cause. Recorded for this sample are about 120,000 clones; 55% to 75% of them occurred a single time. Together, the top ten hold roughly 35% of the sample. The sequencing here drew on PBMCs, taken after 24 months of ibrutinib treatment. These receptors were collected from a human donor with chronic lymphocytic leukemia.

This clone was found a few times. The CDR3 reads CASKLDTSSGNTIYF. The CDR3 bases are TGTGCCAGTAAACTCGACACAAGCTCTGGAAACACCATATATTTT. This chain links TRBV19 with TRBJ1-3; D ambiguous. The CDR3 is 15 residues long. The germline CDR1 and CDR2 sequences are LNHDA and SQIVND (reference sequence). V was clipped by 7 bases and J by 0 bases, with 13 bases between them.

The chain uses TRBV11-3 and TRBJ2-3; TRBD1 matches 10 bases. J lost 6 bases, V lost 8 bases, and 11 bases had no gene match. Germline lookup yields CDR1 SGHNT and CDR2 YENEEA. The CDR3 has 15 amino acids. The CDR3 sequence: CASLNGQGVTDTQYF. Here the CDR3 DNA reads TGTGCCAGCCTGAACGGACAGGGGGTGACGGATACGCAGTATTTT.

The gene calls are TRBV19 and TRBJ1-5; D might be TRBD1 (6 bases). V dropped 5 bases and J dropped 4 bases, with 18 bases sitting between them. Germline V gene sequence: CDR1 LNHDA, CDR2 SQIVND (reference sequence). The CDR3 totals 16 residues. CDR3 DNA: TGTGCCAGTAGTCCCGGGACATCTGGTCCGAATCAGCCCCAGCATTTT. Translating gives CASSPGTSGPNQPQHF.

V is TRBV5-1 and J is TRBJ1-2, with D possibly being TRBD1 (5 bases). With 8 bases removed from V and 6 bases from J, the gap between germline ends came to 17 bases. CDR1 and CDR2 (germline): SGHRS, YFSETQ. There are 13 residues in the CDR3. CDR3 loop: CASSGTASDGYTF. The CDR3 bases are TGCGCCAGTTCCGGGACTGCTAGTGATGGCTACACCTTC.

This rearrangement joins TRBV13 to TRBJ1-2; possibly TRBD1 for D (5 bases). Trimming took off 2 bases at V and 8 bases at J, with 21 bases between the two ends. The CDR3 length is 16 residues. Germline values: CDR1 PRHDT, CDR2 FYEKMQ (reference sequence). CDR3 region: CASSLRRGAVLGGYTF. The CDR3 DNA is TGTGCCAGCAGCTTAAGAAGGGGCGCGGTTCTTGGGGGCTACACCTTC.

The chain uses TRBV30 and TRBJ1-2; TRBD1 is a possible D gene (6 bases). This CDR3 region has 14 residues. V dropped 8 bases and J dropped 5 bases, with 21 bases sitting between them. Germline assignment: CDR1 GTSNPN and CDR2 SVGIG (reference sequence). The CDR3 DNA reads as TGTGCCCTACGGAGGGCCCAGGGGTTATATGGCTACACCTTC. It is translated as CALRRAQGLYGYTF. Filled out from reference TRBV30 and TRBJ1-2, the complete variable domain reads SQTIHQWPATLVQPVGSPLSLECTVEGTSNPNLYWYRQAAGRGLQLLFYSVGIGQISSEVPQNLSASRPQDRQFILSSKKLLLSDSGFYLCALRRAQGLYGYTFGSGTRLTVV.

The chain links TRBV5-1 to TRBJ2-7, with TRBD1 matching over 9 bases. The CDR3 has 16 residues. V shed 4 bases, J shed 6 bases, and the junction held 14 bases outside the gene matches. From germline, CDR1 is SGHRS and CDR2 YFSETQ. CDR3 nucleotide sequence: TGCGCCAGCAGCGTCGGGACAGGGATAAGTGGTCCCGAGCAGTACTTC. Protein product: CASSVGTGISGPEQYF.

CDR3 bases: TGTGCCAGTAGTGCCCGGGCCTCCGAGGCCCAAGAGACCCAGTACTTC. It codes for CASSARASEAQETQYF. The chain couples TRBV19 to TRBJ2-5; no firm D call. V lost 5 bases and J 1 base, leaving 17 bases between the germline ends. This CDR3 is 16 amino acids long. CDR1 and CDR2 (germline): LNHDA, SQIVND (reference sequence).

The rearrangement links TRBV7-8 to TRBJ2-2, with 7 nucleotides matching TRBD1. The CDR3 runs to 16 residues. The germline CDR1 and CDR2 sequences are SGHVS and FQNEAQ. With V trimmed by 5 bases and J by 3 bases, 9 bases remained unmatched. CDR3 nucleotide sequence: TGTGCCAGCAGCCCCGACAGGGCGACGTACACCGGGGAGCTGTTTTTT. Translating it yields CASSPDRATYTGELFF.

A word on this clone: A much larger clone differs by one base, so this may be a read error. The rearrangement joins TRBV25-1 to TRBJ1-1; D gene uncertain. Germline V gives CDR1 MGHDK, CDR2 SYGVNS. The CDR3 is 13 residues long. Trimming took 6 bases from V and 5 from J, leaving 13 bases between them. The CDR3 loop reads CASSLGWVTEAFF. For the CDR3, the DNA is TGTGCCAGCAGCTTGGGATGGGTTACTGAAGCTTTCTTT.

This clone was recorded a few times. This chain uses TRBV6-6 with TRBJ2-5; 8 bases are a match to TRBD2. The CDR3 has 13 amino acids. The germline gives CDR1 MNHNY, CDR2 SVGAGI (reference sequence). V shed 6 bases, J shed 3 bases, and the junction held 3 bases outside the gene matches. The CDR3 region has the DNA TGTGCCAGCAGGGCAGCGGGGGAAGAGACCCAGTACTTC. The encoded protein is CASRAAGEETQYF.

The rearrangement joins TRBV7-9 to TRBJ1-1; D call uncertain. The germline V gene encodes CDR1 SEHNR and CDR2 FQNEAQ (reference sequence). The ends were cut back, 7 bases at V and 7 bases at J, with 10 bases in the middle. This CDR3 is 11 amino acids long. CDR3 bases: TGTGCCAGCAATCAGATCGGTGAAGCTTTCTTT. This gives the protein CASNQIGEAFF.

This clone has at least ten counts. V and J are TRBV19 and TRBJ2-4, with 7 bases lining up with TRBD1. CDR1 is LNHDA and CDR2 is SQIVND in the germline V gene (reference sequence). Unmatched junction bases numbered 15, after V lost 7 bases and J lost 6 bases. The CDR3 extends over 16 amino acids. This CDR3 reads CASTPRTGIRANIQYF. The CDR3 coding sequence is TGTGCCAGTACCCCCCGGACAGGTATTAGGGCAAACATTCAGTACTTC.

This clone showed up many times. The chain's CDR3 is CASSFQGQGNSPLHF. Here the CDR3 DNA reads TGTGCCAGCAGCTTCCAGGGACAGGGGAATTCACCCCTCCACTTT. The chain recombines TRBV7-2 with TRBJ1-6; 10 bases line up with TRBD1. From germline, CDR1 is SGHTA and CDR2 FQGNSA. The CDR3 is 15 amino acids. After removal of 3 bases from V and 7 bases from J, the junction contained 3 bases not matched to a gene.

The sample holds a few counts of this clone. V and J are TRBV10-3 and TRBJ2-2, with D possibly TRBD2 on 6 matching bases. Between the trimmed V and J ends, which lost 3 bases and 3 bases, there was a span of 11 bases. The length of the CDR3 is 15 residues. Germline values: CDR1 ENHRY, CDR2 SYGVKD. The CDR3, as DNA: TGTGCCATCAGTGACGGGAGCCCGGACACCGGGGAGCTGTTTTTT. Its protein product is CAISDGSPDTGELFF.

The rearrangement links TRBV20-1 to TRBJ1-3; a weak D match, TRBD1 (5 bases). CDR3 size: 11 residues. Trimming took off 4 bases at V and 6 bases at J, with 7 bases between the two ends. Germline loops: CDR1 DFQATT, CDR2 SNEGSKA (reference sequence). CDR3 amino acids: CSATGENTIYF. The CDR3 coding sequence is TGCAGTGCTACGGGGGAAAACACCATATATTTT.

This clone was counted a single time. Germline is not matched at one junction end, which may reflect a read error. The V and J genes are TRBV6-4 and TRBJ2-5, with D uncertain. This CDR3 has 16 residues. CDR1 is MRHNA, CDR2 SNTAGT, per germline. CDR3 DNA: TGTGCCAGCAGGACGCCGGTCGGGCCTTACCACGAGACCCAGTACTTC. It specifies CASRTPVGPYHETQYF.

A few counts support this clone. This chain uses TRBV30 with TRBJ1-2, with 7 positions matching TRBD1. The J segment lost 1 base and the V segment lost 3 bases, leaving 5 bases of the junction unmatched. Germline V gene lookup returns CDR1 GTSNPN and CDR2 SVGIG (reference sequence). This CDR3 comprises 14 residues. In DNA, the CDR3 is TGTGCCTGGAGCCGGGACAGCCTTAACTATGGCTACACCTTC. Translated, it gives CAWSRDSLNYGYTF.

The DNA of the CDR3 is TGTGCCAGCAGCTTACGACACGGACGGACGACCTACGAGCAGTACTTC. This translates into CASSLRHGRTTYEQYF. The genes are TRBV7-9 and TRBJ2-7, with D unclear. Germline values: CDR1 SEHNR, CDR2 FQNEAQ (reference sequence). The CDR3 runs 16 residues. Trimming cost V 2 bases and J 2 bases, with 16 bases left between them.

A few counts support this clone. This sequence joins TRBV27 and TRBJ2-7; TRBD1 agrees at 12 bases. J was trimmed by 4 bases and V by 10 bases; bases with no gene match: 5. Germline CDR1 reads MNHEY; CDR2 reads SMNVEV (reference sequence). CDR3 length: 13 residues. CDR3 sequence: CATGTGGGYEQYF. CDR3 nucleotide sequence: TGTGCCACCGGGACAGGGGGCGGGTACGAGCAGTACTTC.

The rearrangement links TRBV5-6 to TRBJ1-2; 8 nucleotides align to TRBD1. Germline trimming cut 3 bases from V and 4 bases from J; bases unmatched to any gene: 2. Germline CDR1 and CDR2: SGHDT and YYEEEE. The CDR3 extends over 13 amino acids. The DNA of the CDR3 is TGTGCCAGCAGCTCTGGACAGGGCTATGGCTACACCTTC. This encodes CASSSGQGYGYTF. Full variable domain (missing parts from reference TRBV5-6 and TRBJ1-2): DAGVTQSPTHLIKTRGQQVTLRCSPKSGHDTVSWYQQALGQGPQFIFQYYEEEERQRGNFPDRFSGHQFPNYSSELNVNALLLGDSALYLCASSSGQGYGYTFGSGTRLTVV.

This sequence joins TRBV30 and TRBJ2-2; D is undetermined. Germline-derived CDR1 and CDR2 are GTSNPN and SVGIG (reference sequence). There are 16 residues in the CDR3. V dropped 0 bases and J dropped 4 bases, with 15 bases sitting between them. CDR3 protein: CAWSVGTPAPTGELFF. CDR3 coding DNA: TGTGCCTGGAGTGTGGGAACGCCGGCTCCCACCGGGGAGCTGTTTTTT.

The V call is TRBV27, the J call TRBJ2-7, with 7 bases fitting TRBD1. Germline CDR1 is MNHEY and CDR2 is SMNVEV (reference sequence). The trim removed 2 bases at V and 6 bases at J, leaving 4 bases unmatched. This CDR3 comprises 13 residues. CDR3 bases: TGTGCCAGCAGTTTACTCGACAGGGTCGAGCAGTACTTC. This sequence encodes CASSLLDRVEQYF.